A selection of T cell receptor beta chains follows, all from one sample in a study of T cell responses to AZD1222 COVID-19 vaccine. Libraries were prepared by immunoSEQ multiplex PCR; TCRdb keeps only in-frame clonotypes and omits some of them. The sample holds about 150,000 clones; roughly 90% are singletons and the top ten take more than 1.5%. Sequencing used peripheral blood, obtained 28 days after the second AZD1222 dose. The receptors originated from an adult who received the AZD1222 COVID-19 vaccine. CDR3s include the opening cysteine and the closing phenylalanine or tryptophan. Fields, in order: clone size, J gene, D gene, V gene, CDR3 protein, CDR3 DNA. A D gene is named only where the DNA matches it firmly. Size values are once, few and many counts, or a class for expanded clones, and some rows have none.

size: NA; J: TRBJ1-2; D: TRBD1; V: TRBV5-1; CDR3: CASRKSGTGFYGYTF; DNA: TGCGCCAGCAGGAAATCCGGGACAGGGTTTTATGGCTACACCTTC
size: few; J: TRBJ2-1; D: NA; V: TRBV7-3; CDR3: CASSLRAGTSYNEQFF; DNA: TGTGCCAGCAGCTTAAGGGCGGGGACCTCCTACAATGAGCAGTTCTTC
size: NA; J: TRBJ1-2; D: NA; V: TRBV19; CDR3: CASSIYPGLMNYGYTF; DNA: TGTGCCAGTAGTATCTACCCCGGACTGATGAACTATGGCTACACCTTC
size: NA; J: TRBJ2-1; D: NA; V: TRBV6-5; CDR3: CASSYSGQLNEQFF; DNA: TGTGCCAGCAGTTACTCCGGACAGCTCAATGAGCAGTTCTTC
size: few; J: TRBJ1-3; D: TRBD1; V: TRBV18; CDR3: CASSRDQQGAGNTIYF; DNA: TGTGCCAGCTCACGCGATCAACAGGGGGCCGGAAACACCATATATTTT
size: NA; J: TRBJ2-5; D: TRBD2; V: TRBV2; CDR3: CASTPGGGTQYF; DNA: TGTGCCAGCACCCCCGGGGGGGGGACCCAGTACTTC
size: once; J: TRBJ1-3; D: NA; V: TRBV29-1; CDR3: CSVELQSGNTIYF; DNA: TGCAGCGTTGAGTTGCAGTCTGGAAACACCATATATTTT
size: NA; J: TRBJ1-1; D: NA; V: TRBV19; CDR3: CASSPQTGNTEAFF; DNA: TGTGCCAGTAGTCCCCAGACAGGGAACACTGAAGCTTTCTTT
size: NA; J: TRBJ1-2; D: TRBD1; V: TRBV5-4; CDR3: CASSPGQGGYDYGYTF; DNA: TGTGCCAGCAGCCCGGGACAGGGGGGATACGACTATGGCTACACCTTC
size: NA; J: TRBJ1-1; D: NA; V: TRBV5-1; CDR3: CASSSTTANTEAFF; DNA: TGCGCCAGCAGCTCGACTACAGCGAACACTGAAGCTTTCTTT
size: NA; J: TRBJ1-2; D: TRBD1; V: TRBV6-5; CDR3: CASTEQGIGYGYTF; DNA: TGTGCCAGCACGGAACAGGGGATAGGGTATGGCTACACCTTC
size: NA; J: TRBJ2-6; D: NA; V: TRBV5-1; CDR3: CASSNLGETGANVLTF; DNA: TGCGCCAGCAGCAACTTAGGGGAGACTGGGGCCAACGTCCTGACTTTC
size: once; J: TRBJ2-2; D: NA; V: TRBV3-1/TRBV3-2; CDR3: CASSRVGATPLAGELFF; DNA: TGTGCCAGCAGCCGCGTAGGAGCTACCCCCCTTGCCGGGGAGCTGTTTTTT
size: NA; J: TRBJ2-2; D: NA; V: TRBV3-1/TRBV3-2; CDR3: CASSQGLITGELFF; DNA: TGTGCCAGCAGCCAGGGACTTATCACCGGGGAGCTGTTTTTT
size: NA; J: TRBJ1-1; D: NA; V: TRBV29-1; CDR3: CSVGDTGFMNTEAFF; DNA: TGCAGCGTTGGGGACACCGGATTTATGAACACTGAAGCTTTCTTT
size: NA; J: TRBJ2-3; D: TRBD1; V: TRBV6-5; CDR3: CASSYVRGRGDTQYF; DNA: TGTGCCAGCAGTTACGTGAGGGGGCGTGGGGATACGCAGTATTTT
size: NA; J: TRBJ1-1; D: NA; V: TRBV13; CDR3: CASSPGGGNTEAFF; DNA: TGTGCCAGCAGCCCCGGGGGGGGGAACACTGAAGCTTTCTTT
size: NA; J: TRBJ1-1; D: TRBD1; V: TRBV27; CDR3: CASSLGTGGTEAFF; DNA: TGTGCCAGCAGTTTAGGGACAGGAGGTACTGAAGCTTTCTTT
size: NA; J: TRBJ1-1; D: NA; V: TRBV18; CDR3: CASTRDGLNTEAFF; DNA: TGTGCCAGCACCCGGGACGGCCTGAACACTGAAGCTTTCTTT
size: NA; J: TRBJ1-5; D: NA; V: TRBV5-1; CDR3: CASSLGDSGQPQHF; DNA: TGCGCCAGCAGCTTGGGGGATTCTGGTCAGCCCCAGCATTTT
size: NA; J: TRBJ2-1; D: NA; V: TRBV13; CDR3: CASSLVLGTGLSYNEQFF; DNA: TGTGCCAGCAGCTTAGTTTTAGGTACGGGACTCTCCTACAATGAGCAGTTCTTC
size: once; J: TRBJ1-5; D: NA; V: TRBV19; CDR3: CASSIVAGHQPQHF; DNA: TGTGCCAGTAGTATAGTCGCAGGGCATCAGCCCCAGCATTTT
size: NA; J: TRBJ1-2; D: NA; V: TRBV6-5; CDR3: CASSYAGGLDNYGYTF; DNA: TGTGCCAGCAGTTACGCCGGGGGCCTTGATAACTATGGCTACACCTTC
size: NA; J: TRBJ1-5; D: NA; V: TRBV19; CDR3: CASSMPAPRGPQHF; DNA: TGTGCCAGTAGTATGCCGGCACCACGAGGGCCCCAGCATTTT
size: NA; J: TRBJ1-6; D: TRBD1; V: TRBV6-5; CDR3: CAGQGEGEESSPLHF; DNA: TGTGCGGGACAGGGTGAAGGGGAAGAAAGTTCACCCCTCCACTTT
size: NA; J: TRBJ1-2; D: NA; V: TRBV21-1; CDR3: CASSKANPGVGYGYTF; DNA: TGTGCCAGCAGCAAGGCTAACCCGGGAGTGGGTTATGGCTACACCTTC
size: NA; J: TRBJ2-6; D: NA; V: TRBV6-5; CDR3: CASSPRQANVLTF; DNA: TGTGCCAGCAGTCCGCGACAGGCCAACGTCCTGACTTTC
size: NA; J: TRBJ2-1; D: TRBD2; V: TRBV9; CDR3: CASSAQRGSSYNEQFF; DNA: TGTGCCAGCAGCGCGCAGCGGGGGAGCTCCTACAATGAGCAGTTCTTC
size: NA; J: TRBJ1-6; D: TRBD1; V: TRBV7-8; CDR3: CASSRGQSSSYNSPLHF; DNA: TGTGCCAGCAGCCGGGGACAGTCGAGCTCCTATAATTCACCCCTCCACTTT
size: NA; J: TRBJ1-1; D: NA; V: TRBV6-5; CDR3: CASSYGVGGNTEAFF; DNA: TGTGCCAGCAGTTACGGTGTAGGAGGGAACACTGAAGCTTTCTTT
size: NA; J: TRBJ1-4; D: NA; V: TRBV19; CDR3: CASSISVATNEKLFF; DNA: TGTGCCAGTAGTATATCGGTCGCAACTAATGAAAAACTGTTTTTT
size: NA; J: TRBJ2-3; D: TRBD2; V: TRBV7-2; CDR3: CASSARTSGGPSTDTQYF; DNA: TGTGCCAGCAGCGCCAGGACTAGCGGGGGGCCCAGCACAGATACGCAGTATTTT
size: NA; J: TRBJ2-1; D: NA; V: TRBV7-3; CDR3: CASSLGPSSYNEQFF; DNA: TGTGCCAGCAGCTTAGGACCCAGCTCCTACAATGAGCAGTTCTTC
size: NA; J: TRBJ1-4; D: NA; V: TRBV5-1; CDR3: CASSLDPIGGGEKLFF; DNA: TGCGCCAGCAGCTTGGACCCGATTGGGGGCGGAGAAAAACTGTTTTTT
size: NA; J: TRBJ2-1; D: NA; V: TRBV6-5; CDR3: CASSLYYNEQFF; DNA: TGTGCCAGCAGCCTTTACTACAATGAGCAGTTCTTC
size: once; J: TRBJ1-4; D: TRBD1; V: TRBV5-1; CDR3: CASSLTGGREKLFF; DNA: TGCGCCAGCAGCTTGACAGGGGGCAGAGAAAAACTGTTTTTT
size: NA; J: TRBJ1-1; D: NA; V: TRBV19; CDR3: CASSTQLNTEAFF; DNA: TGTGCCAGTAGTACCCAATTGAACACTGAAGCTTTCTTT
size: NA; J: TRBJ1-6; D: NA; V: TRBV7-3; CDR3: CASSSGNRASPLHF; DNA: TGTGCCAGCAGCTCCGGGAACAGGGCTTCACCCCTCCACTTT
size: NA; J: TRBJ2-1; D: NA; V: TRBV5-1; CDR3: CASSDPQQGYNEQFF; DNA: TGCGCCAGCAGTGATCCACAGCAGGGGTACAATGAGCAGTTCTTC
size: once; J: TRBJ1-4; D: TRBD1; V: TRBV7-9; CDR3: CASSLIGDRGTTNEKLFF; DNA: TGTGCCAGCAGCCTCATCGGGGACAGGGGAACAACTAATGAAAAACTGTTTTTT
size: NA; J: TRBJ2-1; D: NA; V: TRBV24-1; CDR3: CATSDFRGGYNEQFF; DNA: TGTGCCACCAGTGATTTCAGGGGTGGGTACAATGAGCAGTTCTTC